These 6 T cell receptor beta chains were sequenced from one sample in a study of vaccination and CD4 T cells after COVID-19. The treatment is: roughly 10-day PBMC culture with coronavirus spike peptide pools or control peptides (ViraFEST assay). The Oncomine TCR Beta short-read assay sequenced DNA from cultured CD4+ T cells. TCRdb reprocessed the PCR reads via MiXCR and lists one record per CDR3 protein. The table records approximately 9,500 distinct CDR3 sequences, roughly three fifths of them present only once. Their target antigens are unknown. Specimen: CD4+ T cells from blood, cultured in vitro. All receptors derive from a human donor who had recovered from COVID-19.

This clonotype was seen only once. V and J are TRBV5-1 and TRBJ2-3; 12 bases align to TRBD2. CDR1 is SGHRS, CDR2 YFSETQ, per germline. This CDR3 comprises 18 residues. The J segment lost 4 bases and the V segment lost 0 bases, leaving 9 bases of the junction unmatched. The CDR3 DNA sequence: TGCGCCAGCAGCTTGGCACTAGCGGGAGGAGGCAGAGCAGATACGCAGTATTTT. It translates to CASSLALAGGGRADTQYF.

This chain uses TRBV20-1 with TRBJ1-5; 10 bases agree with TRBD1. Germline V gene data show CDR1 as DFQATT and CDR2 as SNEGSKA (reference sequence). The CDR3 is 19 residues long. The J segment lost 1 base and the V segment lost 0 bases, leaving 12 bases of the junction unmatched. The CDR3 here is CSARDISDRGLESNQPQHF. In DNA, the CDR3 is TGCAGTGCTAGAGATATTAGTGACAGGGGGCTTGAAAGCAATCAGCCCCAGCATTTT.

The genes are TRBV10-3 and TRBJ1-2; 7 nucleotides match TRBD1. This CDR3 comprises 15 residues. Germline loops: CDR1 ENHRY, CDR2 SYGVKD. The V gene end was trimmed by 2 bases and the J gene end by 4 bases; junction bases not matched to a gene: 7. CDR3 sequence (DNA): TGTGCCATCAGTGAGGGGGGCAGGGGGATCTATGGCTACACCTTC. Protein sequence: CAISEGGRGIYGYTF.

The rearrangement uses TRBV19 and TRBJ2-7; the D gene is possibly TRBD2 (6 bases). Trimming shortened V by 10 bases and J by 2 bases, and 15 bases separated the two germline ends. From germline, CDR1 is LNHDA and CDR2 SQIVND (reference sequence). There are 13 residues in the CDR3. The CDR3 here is CATRVRGTYEQYF. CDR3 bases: TGTGCCACTAGGGTTCGGGGGACCTACGAGCAGTACTTC.

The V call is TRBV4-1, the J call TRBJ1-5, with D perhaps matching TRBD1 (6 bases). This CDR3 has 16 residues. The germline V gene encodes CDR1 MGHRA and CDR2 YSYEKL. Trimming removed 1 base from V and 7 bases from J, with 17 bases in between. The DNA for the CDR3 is TGCGCCAGCAGCCAAGTTAGGGGTGGGGGGGGCCAGCCCCAGCATTTT. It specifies CASSQVRGGGGQPQHF.

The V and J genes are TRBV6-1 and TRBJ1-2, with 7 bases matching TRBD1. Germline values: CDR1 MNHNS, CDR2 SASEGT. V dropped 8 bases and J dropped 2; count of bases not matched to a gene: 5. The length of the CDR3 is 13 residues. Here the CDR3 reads CASGRTGNYGYTF. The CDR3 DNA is TGTGCCAGCGGACGGACAGGAAACTATGGCTACACCTTC.